The 22 T cell receptor beta chains listed next were all sequenced from one sample in a study of blood T cell repertoires in COVID-19. Libraries were prepared by immunoSEQ multiplex PCR; TCRdb keeps only in-frame clonotypes and omits some of them. The sample records more than 450,000 clones, roughly 90% being singletons. The specimen sequenced was PBMCs or T cells enriched from blood (not recorded which). The receptors stem from a woman aged 18-29 years who had recovered from COVID-19.

The V gene is TRBV6-5, the J gene TRBJ1-5; 7 bases line up with TRBD1. This CDR3 is 14 amino acids long. Losses at the gene ends were 10 bases for V and 3 bases for J; bases not matched to a gene: 9. The germline V gene has CDR1 MNHEY and CDR2 SVGAGI. The CDR3 loop is CAKVTGTVNQPQHF. The CDR3 DNA reads as TGTGCCAAAGTCACGGGGACAGTCAATCAGCCCCAGCATTTT.

In this sample, this clone turned up a few times. V gene TRBV29-1 combines with J gene TRBJ1-2; 7 bases align to TRBD1. The length of the CDR3 is 12 residues. V shed 8 bases, J shed 6 bases, and the junction held 9 bases outside the gene matches. Germline CDR1 is SQVTM and CDR2 is ANQGSEA. This CDR3 is CSPTDDRDGYTF. The CDR3 DNA reads as TGCAGCCCTACAGATGACAGGGATGGCTACACCTTC.

This sequence joins TRBV11-2 and TRBJ2-1; D not certain. The CDR3 has 15 amino acids. V gave up 1 base and J gave up 1 base, with 8 bases separating them. CDR1 is SGHAT, CDR2 FQNNGV, per germline. The CDR3 nucleotides read TGTGCCAGCAGCTTAGGACTCATTTCCTACAATGAGCAGTTCTTC. It specifies CASSLGLISYNEQFF. Complete variable domain (other parts from reference TRBV11-2 and TRBJ2-1): EAGVAQSPRYKIIEKRQSVAFWCNPISGHATLYWYQQILGQGPKLLIQFQNNGVVDDSQLPKDRFSAERLKGVDSTLKIQPAKLEDSAVYLCASSLGLISYNEQFFGPGTRLTVL.

The chain joins TRBV27 to TRBJ2-1, with no clear D. This CDR3 contains 14 residues. V was clipped by 4 bases and J by 6 bases, with 13 bases between them. Germline values: CDR1 MNHEY, CDR2 SMNVEV (reference sequence). The chain's CDR3 is CASSSQAPVNEQFF. For the CDR3, the DNA is TGTGCCAGCAGTTCCCAGGCCCCGGTCAATGAGCAGTTCTTC.

This chain links TRBV28 with TRBJ1-6; D remains ambiguous. This CDR3 comprises 14 residues. V was trimmed by 5 bases and J by 7 bases, leaving 12 bases between them. The germline V gene has CDR1 MDHEN and CDR2 SYDVKM. The CDR3 spells CASSPQSGNSPLHF. The CDR3, as DNA: TGTGCCAGCAGTCCCCAGAGCGGGAATTCACCCCTCCACTTT.

The V call is TRBV19, the J call TRBJ1-2, with 10 bases aligning to TRBD1. The ends lost 7 bases at V and 5 bases at J; junction bases unmatched: 7. This CDR3 has 14 amino acids. CDR1 is LNHDA, CDR2 SQIVND, per germline (reference sequence). This CDR3 is CASILGQGNYGYTF. CDR3 DNA: TGTGCCAGTATCTTGGGACAGGGGAATTATGGCTACACCTTC.

The sample holds one count of this clone. The J gene is TRBJ1-2, the V gene TRBV14; TRBD1 might be the D (6 bases). CDR3 length: 12 residues. The V end lost 3 bases, the J end lost 7 bases, and 9 bases lay between the germline ends. Germline V lookup: CDR1 SGHDN, CDR2 FVKESK. CDR3 loop: CASSHRGGGYTF. DNA for the CDR3: TGTGCCAGCAGCCACAGGGGCGGTGGCTACACCTTC.

This clone was counted at least ten times. The chain joins TRBV5-1 to TRBJ1-5, with D perhaps TRBD1 (5 bases). Trimming took off 2 bases at V and 6 bases at J, with 21 bases between the two ends. CDR3 length: 17 residues. The germline CDR1 and CDR2 sequences are SGHRS and YFSETQ. This chain's CDR3 is CASSLGSVQGIPQPQHF. Written as DNA, the CDR3 is TGCGCCAGCAGCTTAGGATCCGTCCAGGGTATCCCTCAGCCCCAGCATTTT.

The J gene is TRBJ1-2, the V gene TRBV28; D uncertain. The V end was cut by 8 bases, the J end by 3 bases, with 16 bases between. Germline CDR1 MDHEN, CDR2 SYDVKM. The CDR3 consists of 14 residues. The CDR3: CASLGELFDYGYTF. The CDR3, as DNA: TGTGCCAGCCTCGGGGAACTTTTCGACTATGGCTACACCTTC.

A single count supports this clone. This chain links TRBV19 with TRBJ1-1; no clear D. Germline V gives CDR1 LNHDA, CDR2 SQIVND (reference sequence). The CDR3 consists of 15 residues. V lost 0 bases and J 1 base, leaving 9 bases between the germline ends. The CDR3 DNA reads as TGTGCCAGTAGTATAGAGCACAGTAGGAACACTGAAGCTTTCTTT. Protein: CASSIEHSRNTEAFF.

V usage is TRBV5-4 and J usage is TRBJ2-1, with TRBD2 matching over 10 bases. This CDR3 has 15 amino acids. J gave up 5 bases and V 6 bases, and 8 bases lay outside the gene matches. The germline V gene encodes CDR1 SGHNT and CDR2 YYREEE (reference sequence). CDR3 region: CASNSGGSAHNEQFF. Written as DNA, the CDR3 is TGTGCCAGCAATAGCGGGGGGTCCGCACACAATGAGCAGTTCTTC.

The genes are TRBV19 and TRBJ1-3; no clear D. The CDR3 contains 17 residues. V was trimmed by 1 base and J by 0 bases, leaving 13 bases between them. Germline loops: CDR1 LNHDA, CDR2 SQIVND (reference sequence). As DNA, the CDR3 is TGTGCCAGTAGTATAGCTGGTGACACCTCCTCTGGAAACACCATATATTTT. Amino acid sequence: CASSIAGDTSSGNTIYF.

The chain combines TRBV2 with TRBJ2-2; the D gene is possibly TRBD2 (7 bases). The V gene lost 3 bases and the J gene lost 7 bases, with 18 bases spanning the gap. There are 16 residues in the CDR3. CDR1 SNHLY and CDR2 FYNNEI come from the germline V gene. CDR3 DNA sequence: TGTGCCAGCAGTGATCTTGGGGGGGCAATGTTCGGGGAGCTGTTTTTT. Its translation: CASSDLGGAMFGELFF.

This rearrangement joins TRBV28 to TRBJ2-3; D is possibly TRBD1 (5 bases). Germline V gene data show CDR1 as MDHEN and CDR2 as SYDVKM. The CDR3 is 14 amino acids. The V gene lost 2 bases and the J gene lost 5 bases, with 11 bases spanning the gap. The CDR3 nucleotides are TGTGCCAGCAGTTTAATCAGAAGGGGAGATACGCAGTATTTT. It translates to CASSLIRRGDTQYF.

The chain carries TRBV6-2 or TRBV6-3 and TRBJ2-3, with TRBD2 matching over 7 bases. The CDR3 spans 13 residues. The V gene's germline CDR1 is MNHEY and CDR2 SVGEGT. Trimming cost V 4 bases and J 9 bases; bases outside gene matches: 7. The CDR3 nucleotides are TGTGCCAGCAGTTGGACTAGTCGTGACACGCAGTATTTT. Its translation: CASSWTSRDTQYF.

As for this clone: Other DNA sequences in this specimen translate into the identical CDR3. The chain uses TRBV19 and TRBJ1-3; no clear D gene. CDR1 and CDR2 (germline): LNHDA, SQIVND (reference sequence). This CDR3 contains 13 residues. Trimming removed 7 bases at V and 0 bases at J, with 7 bases between. CDR3 DNA: TGTGCCAGTAACTCCGGCTCTGGAAACACCATATATTTT. Translated: CASNSGSGNTIYF.

The CDR3 protein is CASSDGPSTGGSGYGYTF. The CDR3 bases are TGTGCCAGCAGTGATGGCCCCAGCACAGGGGGCAGTGGCTATGGCTACACCTTC. The rearrangement joins TRBV2 to TRBJ1-2, with 9 bases fitting TRBD1. With V trimmed by 3 bases and J by 4 bases, 15 bases remained unmatched. CDR1 SNHLY and CDR2 FYNNEI come from the germline V gene. The CDR3 consists of 18 residues. The full variable domain, in which reference TRBV2 and TRBJ1-2 provide the parts outside the CDR3, is EPEVTQTPSHQVTQMGQEVILRCVPISNHLYFYWYRQILGQKVEFLVSFYNNEISEKSEIFDDQFSVERPDGSNFTLKIRSTKLEDSAMYFCASSDGPSTGGSGYGYTFGSGTRLTVV.

This sequence joins TRBV4-1 and TRBJ1-6, with TRBD1 as a possible D gene (5 bases). Trimming pared 1 base from V and 18 bases from J, leaving 22 bases between. CDR1 and CDR2 from the germline V gene are MGHRA and YSYEKL. The CDR3 sequence is 15 residues long. The CDR3 here is CASSQGMQGVHSSHF. In DNA, the CDR3 is TGCGCCAGCAGCCAAGGAATGCAAGGGGTTCATTCATCCCACTTT.

This clone was seen just once. J is TRBJ1-5 and V is TRBV10-1; TRBD1 matches 9 bases. The CDR3 contains 14 residues. Germline CDR1 and CDR2: WNHNN and SYGVQD (reference sequence). V shed 10 bases and J 6 bases; nucleotides not matched to a gene: 10. The CDR3 nucleotides read TGCGCCACCTCCGGGACAGGGAGGAGTCAGCCCCAGCATTTT. It is translated as CATSGTGRSQPQHF.

This clone was observed a few times. This chain uses TRBV9 with TRBJ2-1; D is perhaps TRBD2 (5 bases). CDR1 is SGDLS and CDR2 is YYNGEE in the germline V gene. Between the trimmed V and J ends, which lost 0 bases and 5 bases, there was a span of 12 bases. The CDR3 sequence is 15 residues long. Here the CDR3 reads CASSVGIATDNEQFF. Here the CDR3 DNA reads TGTGCCAGCAGCGTAGGAATAGCGACCGACAATGAGCAGTTCTTC.

J is TRBJ2-5 and V is TRBV3-1 (or the pseudogene TRBV3-2), with 8 bases that match TRBD2. The junction had 3 bases not matched to a gene; V was cut back by 1 base and J by 5 bases. The CDR3 runs 14 residues. Per the germline V gene, CDR1 is LGHDT and CDR2 is YNNKEL (reference sequence). CDR3 region: CASSQAASGETQYF. DNA for the CDR3: TGTGCCAGCAGCCAAGCGGCTAGCGGGGAGACCCAGTACTTC.

The genes are TRBV30 and TRBJ1-1; no clear D. Germline V lookup: CDR1 GTSNPN, CDR2 SVGIG (reference sequence). The CDR3 has 14 residues. Trimming stripped 4 bases from V and 4 bases from J, with 16 bases between. Written as DNA, the CDR3 is TGTGCCTGGAAACCGAATCCCGAGGGCACTGAAGCTTTCTTT. Its translation is CAWKPNPEGTEAFF.